This TCR beta chain was sequenced in a study of cytomegalovirus exposure and HLA in healthy donors (dated by TCRdb to 2016 to 2017). Some background on the complete study: According to an earlier analysis of a few hundred of the donors, roughly 180 million T cells yielded approximately 120 million unique TCR beta sequences and approximately 280 Gb of sequence data. The study aimed to test whether signatures of past pathogen exposure could be identified by cataloging public T cell receptors. Among about 410 genotyped donors of the cohort, an average of approximately 220,000 unique TCR beta nucleotide sequences was sequenced per donor, of which about 19% were non-productive. Rather than drawing on any new phenotypic data, the later analysis identified candidate immune exposures from TCR beta sequences and the way those sequences occurred across donors. A later genetic analysis took genome-wide SNP genotypes for about three fifths of the 666 donors and used that subset as a discovery cohort. Of the 300 to 450 genotyped donors, around 81% fell in the genetic ancestry cluster associated with self-reported Caucasian donors. HLA typing covered class I and class II loci at four-digit resolution. Donor age, sex, ethnicity and CMV serostatus were compiled together with the repertoire data. Because of strong linkage in the cohort, a few DR-DQ haplotypes were treated as single units for association and clustering. Typing coverage differed by locus: A, B, C, DRB1 and DQB1 were typed in roughly 620-640 donors, DQA1 in 500 to 550, DPA1 in nearly 610, and DPB1 in just under 490. Using immunosequencing, the study profiled T cell repertoires from around 680 subjects and related those repertoires to cytomegalovirus serostatus. Roughly 310 gigabases of sequencing data and tens of millions of unique TCR sequences were included in an early release covering around 650 HLA-typed donors. To decide whether each TCR beta V gene segment behaved as functional or pseudogenic, an earlier analysis of some 600 of the donors relied on high-throughput TCR beta sequencing. In addition to the first cohort of 666 subjects, a separate validation cohort of about 120 different subjects was used. Every discovery cohort repertoire had been produced on one sequencing platform. The study combined high-throughput TCR immunosequencing, statistical association of individual TCRs with disease status, and machine learning to predict cytomegalovirus infection status. A later analysis re-examined previously published TCR beta repertoires from more than 600 donors and added high-resolution HLA genotyping to investigate patterns of TCR occurrence. Study-wide findings and limitations: In a later genetic analysis, a missense DCLRE1C variant was associated with V-gene and J-gene trimming of TCR beta chains, and the association was replicated in an independent cohort. Most TCR sequences were observed very rarely across donors, whereas some public TCRs were present in many individuals. The only immune exposure information available for the cohort was CMV serostatus. Because counts were too low, 15 or so rarely observed V segments, including chromosome 9 orphons, were excluded from the earlier analysis of 500 to 700 of the donors. Compared with equally common non-associated chains, HLA-associated TCR beta chains in a later analysis were more clonally expanded and had lower generation probabilities. In an earlier analysis of about 600 of the donors, most TCR beta V segments appeared in productive rearrangements about 90% or about 30% of the time, broadly matching IMGT annotations. In vitro tests confirmed that a few of the cytomegalovirus-associated TCR beta chains recognize cytomegalovirus antigens. It was suggested by the authors that the approach could potentially be generalized to other disease states and immunological phenotypes. A further reported finding was that TCR beta sequences accurately predicted the HLA-A and HLA-B alleles for most subjects in the first cohort. In a later analysis, TCR association rates were found to vary across HLA loci, with the most associated TCRs seen for DRB1 alleles and the fewest for HLA-C alleles. In this cohort, only TCR beta chains were sequenced, and detectable features were limited by the absence of alpha or paired-chain data. A cluster of highly shared sequence variants was judged likely to be a technical artifact of the sequencing pipeline. Correlated functional status among segregating V segments might be attributable to linkage disequilibrium, but an unknown experimental factor could not be ruled out. Some IMGT-functional V segments, including TRBV6-2 and TRBV6-3, could not be distinguished by the 87-base-pair reads and were therefore excluded. At a false discovery rate of 0.05, a later analysis linked 15,000 to 20,000 TCR beta sequences to specific HLA alleles. In both the original and validation cohorts, the classifier was reported to diagnose cytomegalovirus status with high specificity and sensitivity. Roughly uniform sequencing depth across donors was assumed in presence/absence analyses, although this assumption may not hold. According to a later analysis, most CMV-associated TCR beta chains appeared to be HLA-restricted, and the HLA associations seemed to be driven largely by CMV exposure. Assigning TCR associations to individual alleles was difficult when HLA alleles, especially DR and DQ, strongly co-occurred. Because HLA typing was unavailable for some donors at each locus, only the typed subset was used in association tests. In the study, 164 TCR beta chains were listed as associated with cytomegalovirus. A later analysis reported that several top co-occurrence clusters appeared linked to parvovirus B19, influenza, CMV and Epstein-Barr virus. A later genetic analysis reported fewer N-insertions in productive TCRs among donors in an Asian-associated ancestry cluster than the roughly 620-donor mean.

The library relied on the immunoSEQ multiplex PCR assay. For the multiplex PCR, a mixture combining 60 forward primers for TCR Vbeta segments and 13 reverse primers for TCR Jbeta segments was used. The CDR3 region of rearranged TCR beta genes was amplified from genomic DNA by a multiplex PCR assay. On the Illumina HiSeq System, the amplified TCR beta libraries were sequenced as 87-base-pair reads. From the authors' description of their analysis: A later analysis counted approximately 76 million unique TCR beta chains across the roughly 700 repertoires, and 10 million to 12 million of these chains were shared by at least two donors. A nearest-neighbor algorithm error-corrected the raw reads and collapsed the reads into unique sequences, merging closely related sequences to remove PCR and sequencing errors. To assign V, D and J gene segments, CDR3 sequences were aligned to IMGT reference sequences. For a sequence to be retained, a match of at least six nucleotides was required to both a V gene segment and a J gene segment. Rearrangements were called productive when the CDR3 lacked stop codons and stayed in frame with V and J; all others were non-productive. CDR3 was defined by IMGT convention, running from the second conserved V-encoded cysteine to the conserved J-encoded phenylalanine. Sequences without an unambiguous match to a single V gene segment were excluded from the earlier analysis of almost 600 of the donors. An earlier analysis of around 600 of the donors classified V segments as functional when productive rearrangements were above 56.7% and as segregating when the standard deviation between donors was above 5%. A statistical classification framework was developed to diagnose cytomegalovirus status using the catalog of TCR beta chain sequences. A later analysis assigned V and J genes by comparing TCR nucleotide sequences with IMGT/GENE-DB human TR gene sequences. In a later analysis, CDR3 sequences and most-parsimonious VDJ recombination scenarios were assigned using the TCRdist pipeline. In a later analysis, every TCR beta chain was defined by the combination of its CDR3 amino acid sequence and its V-gene family, and reads without a unique V-gene family were dropped. To address suspected cross-contamination and a sequencing artifact, a later analysis removed around 590 highly shared, low-generation-probability nucleotide sequences. In a later analysis, a clonal expansion index for each public chain was calculated from normalized within-repertoire ranks of inferred template counts. Generation probabilities in a later analysis came from a VDJ recombination model fitted to out-of-frame rearrangements, and those results were checked against IGoR. Hypergeometric tests were used in a later analysis to score TCR-TCR, TCR-HLA and TCR-CMV co-occurrence, with a repertoire-size bias correction applied to the TCR pairs. False discovery rates were estimated in a later analysis by permuting HLA or CMV assignments 20 times. In a later analysis, co-occurring TCRs were grouped using DBSCAN, with TCRdist sequence similarity added in when clustering inside HLA-allele-positive subsets. For co-occurrence clustering, repertoires with fewer than 30,000 or more than 120,000 public chains were excluded, along with 4 to 6 repertoires with anomalous nucleotide sharing. Sourced from immuneACCESS, this table was stored by TCRdb with only in-frame sequences that have V and J called. A share of the clones is absent; for the studies checked, an unresolved V gene accounts for under half, and the remainder has no known explanation. V and J calls and clone size are as listed in that table; D and trimming were resolved from the DNA. Within this sample are around 130,000 clones, with over 75% of them counted one time only. Together, the top ten hold roughly 1.7% of the sample.

As for this clone: Its antigen is currently not known. No base-level quality is on record; no much larger clone is a single base apart.

CDR1 and CDR2, looked up from the germline V gene (reference sequence), are WNHNN and SYGVQD. Including cysteine and phenylalanine, the CDR3 has 20 amino acids. The retained sequence is limited to the CDR3, 60 bases, with the frame set at the first base. The junction carries 26 bases between V and J, which are trimmed by 6 bases and 0 bases respectively. The cohort comprised under 700 healthy bone marrow donors. At the time of sampling, all cohort members were nominally healthy, though unrecorded immune exposures were likely present. The donor was CMV seronegative and was included in the group of several hundred seronegative cohort members. A peripheral blood sample was collected from each donor, and TCR beta sequencing was performed on peripheral blood mononuclear cells. The Qiagen DNeasy Blood Extraction Kit was used to extract genomic DNA from the blood cell samples.

The source is a boy younger than 18 in good health and CMV-seronegative. Sequencing was done on a sample of PBMCs. The chain joins TRBV10-1 to TRBJ2-2, with a tentative D gene TRBD1 over 6 matching bases. The CDR3 loop reads CASRREKGVTYFANTGELFF. The DNA sequence is as follows: TGCGCCAGCAGGAGGGAGAAGGGGGTTACTTACTTCGCGAACACCGGGGAGCTGTTTTTT.